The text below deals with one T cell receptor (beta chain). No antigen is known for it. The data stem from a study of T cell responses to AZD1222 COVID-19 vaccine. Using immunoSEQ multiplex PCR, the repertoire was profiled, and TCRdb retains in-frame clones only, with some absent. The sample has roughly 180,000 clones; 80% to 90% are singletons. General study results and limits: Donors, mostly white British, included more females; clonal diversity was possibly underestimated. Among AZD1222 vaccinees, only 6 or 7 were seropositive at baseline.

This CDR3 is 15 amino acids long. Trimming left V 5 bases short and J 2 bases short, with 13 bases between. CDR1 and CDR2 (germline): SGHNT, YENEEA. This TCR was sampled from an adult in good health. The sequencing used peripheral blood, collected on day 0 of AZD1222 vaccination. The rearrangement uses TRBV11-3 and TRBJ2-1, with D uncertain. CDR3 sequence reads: CASSPQTGPYNEQFF. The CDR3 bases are TGTGCCAGCAGCCCCCAGACTGGTCCCTACAATGAGCAGTTCTTC.